The TCR beta chain under discussion was sequenced for a study of OX40 agonist ivuxolimab in advanced cancers. Broader study findings: Determination of antigen specificity was not performed for the expanded peripheral T cells. The mean number of expanded clones was higher in CD8+ T cells than in CD4+.

Worth noting for this clone: Its antigen is not identified.

Sequenced by immunoSEQ multiplex PCR; TCRdb stores in-frame clones only, minus some. The profile covers roughly 95,000 clones, with 70% to 90% appearing a single time and over 1.5% taken by the ten largest. This receptor was taken from an adult with an advanced solid tumor such as melanoma, head and neck, liver or kidney cancer. The source material was CD4+ or CD8+ T cells sorted from blood, sampled in a trial of the OX40 agonist ivuxolimab.

CDR3 sequence (DNA): TGTGCCAGCAGTTTAAGCTGGGACCCGACAGGAAGGTTCGCTCAGCCCCAGCATTTT. This gives the protein CASSLSWDPTGRFAQPQHF. This rearrangement joins TRBV28 to TRBJ1-5; D may be TRBD1 (6 bases). Germline CDR1 is MDHEN and CDR2 is SYDVKM. The CDR3 consists of 19 residues. The V end was cut by 2 bases, the J end by 6 bases, with 26 bases between.